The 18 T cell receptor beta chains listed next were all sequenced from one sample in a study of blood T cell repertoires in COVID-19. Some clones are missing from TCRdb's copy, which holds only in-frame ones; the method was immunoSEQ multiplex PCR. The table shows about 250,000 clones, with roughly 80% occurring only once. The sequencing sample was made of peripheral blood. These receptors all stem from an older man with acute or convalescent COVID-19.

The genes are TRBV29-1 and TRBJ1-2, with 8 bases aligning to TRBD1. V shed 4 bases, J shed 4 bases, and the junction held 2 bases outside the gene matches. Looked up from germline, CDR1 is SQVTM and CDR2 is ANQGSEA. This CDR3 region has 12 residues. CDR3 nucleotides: TGCAGCGTTGCGACAGGGGCCTATGGCTACACCTTC. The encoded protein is CSVATGAYGYTF.

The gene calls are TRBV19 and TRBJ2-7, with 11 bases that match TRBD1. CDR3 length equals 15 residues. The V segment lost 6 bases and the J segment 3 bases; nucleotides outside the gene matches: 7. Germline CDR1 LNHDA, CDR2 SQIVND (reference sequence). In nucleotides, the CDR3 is TGTGCCAGTAGCCTGGGGGGGACAGGGGGCTACGAGCAGTACTTC. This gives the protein CASSLGGTGGYEQYF.

The CDR3 DNA follows: TGTGCCAGCAGCTTAGGGAGACGACGGACAGATACGCAGTATTTT. Its protein product is CASSLGRRRTDTQYF. The chain joins TRBV7-9 to TRBJ2-3; D gene ambiguous. Between the trimmed V and J ends, which lost 1 base and 3 bases, there was a span of 11 bases. In germline, CDR1 is SEHNR, CDR2 FQNEAQ (reference sequence). This CDR3 contains 15 residues. Variable domain in full (rest from reference TRBV7-9 and TRBJ2-3): DTGVSQNPRHKITKRGQNVTFRCDPISEHNRLYWYRQTLGQGPEFLTYFQNEAQLEKSRLLSDRFSAERPKGSFSTLEIQRTEQGDSAMYLCASSLGRRRTDTQYFGPGTRLTVL.

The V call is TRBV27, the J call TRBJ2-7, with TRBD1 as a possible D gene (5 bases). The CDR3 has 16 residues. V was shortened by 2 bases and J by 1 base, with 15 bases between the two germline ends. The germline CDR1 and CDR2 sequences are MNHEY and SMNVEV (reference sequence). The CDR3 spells CASSLNPLTVSYEQYF. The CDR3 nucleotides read TGTGCCAGCAGTTTAAACCCCCTGACAGTATCCTACGAGCAGTACTTC.

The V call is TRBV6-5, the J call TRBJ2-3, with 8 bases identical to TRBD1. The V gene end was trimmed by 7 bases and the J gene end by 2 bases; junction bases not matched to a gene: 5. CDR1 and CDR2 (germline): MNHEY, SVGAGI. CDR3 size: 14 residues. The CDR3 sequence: CASKTGDHTDTQYF. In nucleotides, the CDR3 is TGTGCCAGCAAGACAGGGGACCACACAGATACGCAGTATTTT.

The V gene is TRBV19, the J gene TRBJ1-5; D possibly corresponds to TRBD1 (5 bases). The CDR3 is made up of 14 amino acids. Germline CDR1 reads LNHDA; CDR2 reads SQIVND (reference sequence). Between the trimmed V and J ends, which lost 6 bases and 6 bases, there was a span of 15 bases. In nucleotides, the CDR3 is TGTGCCAGTAGCCCAGGGTTTTCCGGTCAGCCCCAGCATTTT. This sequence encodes CASSPGFSGQPQHF.

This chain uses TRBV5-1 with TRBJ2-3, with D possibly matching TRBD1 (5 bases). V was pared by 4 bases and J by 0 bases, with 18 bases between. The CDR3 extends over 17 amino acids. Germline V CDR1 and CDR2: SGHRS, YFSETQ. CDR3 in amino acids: CASSPTGHRTSTDTQYF. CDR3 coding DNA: TGCGCCAGCAGCCCCACCGGACATCGCACTAGCACAGATACGCAGTATTTT.

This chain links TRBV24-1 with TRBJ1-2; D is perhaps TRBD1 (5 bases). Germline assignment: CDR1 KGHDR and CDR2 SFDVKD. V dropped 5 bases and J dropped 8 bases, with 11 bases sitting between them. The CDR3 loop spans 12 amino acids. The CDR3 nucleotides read TGTGCCACCAGTGGCCTGGGGGGAGGCTACACCTTC. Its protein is CATSGLGGGYTF.

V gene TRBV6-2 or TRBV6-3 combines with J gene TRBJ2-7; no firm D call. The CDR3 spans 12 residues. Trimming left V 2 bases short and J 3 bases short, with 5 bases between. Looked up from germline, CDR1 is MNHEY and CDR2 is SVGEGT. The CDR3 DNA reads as TGTGCCAGCAGTTACACTATCTACGAGCAGTACTTC. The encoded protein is CASSYTIYEQYF.

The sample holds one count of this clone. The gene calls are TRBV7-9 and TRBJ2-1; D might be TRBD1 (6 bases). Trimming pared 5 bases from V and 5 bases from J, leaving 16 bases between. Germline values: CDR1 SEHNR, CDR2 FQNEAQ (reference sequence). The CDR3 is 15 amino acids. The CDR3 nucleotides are TGTGCCAGCAGCCTTGTGGGACAAATTAACAATGAGCAGTTCTTC. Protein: CASSLVGQINNEQFF.

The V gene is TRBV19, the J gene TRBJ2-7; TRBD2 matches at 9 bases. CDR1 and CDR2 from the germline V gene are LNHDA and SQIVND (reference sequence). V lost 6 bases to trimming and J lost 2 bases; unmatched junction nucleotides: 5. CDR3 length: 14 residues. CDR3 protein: CASSPSGVPYEQYF. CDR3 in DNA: TGTGCCAGTAGCCCTAGCGGGGTACCCTACGAGCAGTACTTC.

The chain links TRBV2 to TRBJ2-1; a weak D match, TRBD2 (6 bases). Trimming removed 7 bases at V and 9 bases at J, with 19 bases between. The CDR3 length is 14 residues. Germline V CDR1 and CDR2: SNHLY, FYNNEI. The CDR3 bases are TGTGCCAGCAATCCGGGGGAACCGCGAGGTGAGCAGTTCTTC. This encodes CASNPGEPRGEQFF.

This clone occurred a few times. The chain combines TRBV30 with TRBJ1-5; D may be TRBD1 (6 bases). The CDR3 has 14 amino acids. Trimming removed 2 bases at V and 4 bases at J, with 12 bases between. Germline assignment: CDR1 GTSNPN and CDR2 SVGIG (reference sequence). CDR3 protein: CAWSLEGGNQPQHF. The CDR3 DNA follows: TGTGCCTGGAGTCTAGAGGGGGGGAATCAGCCCCAGCATTTT.

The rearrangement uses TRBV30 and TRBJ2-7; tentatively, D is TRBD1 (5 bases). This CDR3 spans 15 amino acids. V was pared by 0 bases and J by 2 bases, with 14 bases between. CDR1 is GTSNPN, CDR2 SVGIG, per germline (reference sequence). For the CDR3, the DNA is TGTGCCTGGAGTGTACGGTCAGGGCCGCCCTACGAGCAGTACTTC. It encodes CAWSVRSGPPYEQYF.

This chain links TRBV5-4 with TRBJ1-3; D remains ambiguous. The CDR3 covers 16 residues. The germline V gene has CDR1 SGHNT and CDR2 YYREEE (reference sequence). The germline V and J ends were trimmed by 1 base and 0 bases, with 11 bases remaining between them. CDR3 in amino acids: CASSLIAGSSGNTIYF. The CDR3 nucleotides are TGTGCCAGCAGCTTGATCGCAGGTAGCTCTGGAAACACCATATATTTT.

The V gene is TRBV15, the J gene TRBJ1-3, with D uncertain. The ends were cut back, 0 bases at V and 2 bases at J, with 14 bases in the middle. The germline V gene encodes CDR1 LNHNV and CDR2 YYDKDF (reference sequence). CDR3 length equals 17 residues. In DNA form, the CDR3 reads TGTGCCACCAGCAGAGACTACGAAGACAACGCTGGAAACACCATATATTTT. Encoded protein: CATSRDYEDNAGNTIYF.

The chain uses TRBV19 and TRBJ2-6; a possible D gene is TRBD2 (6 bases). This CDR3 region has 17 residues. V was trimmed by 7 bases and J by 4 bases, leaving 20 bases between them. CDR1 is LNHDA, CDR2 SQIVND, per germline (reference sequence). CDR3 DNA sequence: TGTGCCAGTACCCCAAGGCACGGGCGGGGAGGGGCCAACGTCCTGACTTTC. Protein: CASTPRHGRGGANVLTF.

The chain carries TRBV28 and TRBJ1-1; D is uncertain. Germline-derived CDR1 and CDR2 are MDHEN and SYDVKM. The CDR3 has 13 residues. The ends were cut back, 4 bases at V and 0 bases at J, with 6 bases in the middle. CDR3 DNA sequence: TGTGCCAGCAGTTACTCCATGAACACTGAAGCTTTCTTT. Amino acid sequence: CASSYSMNTEAFF.